This T cell receptor beta chain was documented in a study of identifying expanded T cells in peripheral blood. Findings and caveats of the study: About 1.2 clones differed between technical replicates, versus about 17 and 20 over time. Variance in clone template counts between approximately two-week samples significantly increased with total template count across all healthy donors.

Trimming left V 0 bases short and J 5 bases short, with 10 bases between. The CDR3 consists of 15 residues. Germline CDR1 is MGHDK and CDR2 is SYGVNS. Of note for this clone: Its cognate antigen is unknown.

Profiling relied on immunoSEQ multiplex PCR, and the TCRdb table lists in-frame clones only, not all of them. This table holds more than 70,000 clones, about 90% found once. No infections or other immune events were documented during collection. Source material: blood. The rearrangement links TRBV25-1 to TRBJ1-4; D possibly corresponds to TRBD1 (5 bases). This TCR was recovered from a person aged 18 to 70 in good health. The CDR3 sequence is CASSEYGDANEKLFF. CDR3 nucleotide sequence: TGTGCCAGCAGTGAATACGGGGACGCAAATGAAAAACTGTTTTTT. Together with reference TRBV25-1 and TRBJ1-4, the CDR3 gives the full variable domain: EADIYQTPRYLVIGTGKKITLECSQTMGHDKMYWYQQDPGMELHLIHYSYGVNSTEKGDLSSESTVSRIRTEHFPLTLESARPSHTSQYLCASSEYGDANEKLFFGSGTQLSVL.